This entry features one TCR beta chain sequence. Data came from immunoSEQ multiplex PCR; TCRdb stores just in-frame clones and leaves some out. The sample consists of under 100,000 clones, about 94% of them appearing once. This record belongs to a study of technical replicates of blood from a handful of donors. Germline V gene lookup returns CDR1 SNHLY and CDR2 FYNNEI. V was cut by 3 bases and J by 3 bases, with 12 bases left in between. This CDR3 is 14 amino acids long. Material: T cells isolated from PBMCs. This sequence joins TRBV2 and TRBJ2-7; D perhaps matches TRBD1 (7 bases). The receptor comes from a human donor in good health. The CDR3 DNA sequence: TGTGCCAGCAGTGATCTTCAGGGGGGCTACGAGCAGTACTTC. This sequence encodes CASSDLQGGYEQYF.